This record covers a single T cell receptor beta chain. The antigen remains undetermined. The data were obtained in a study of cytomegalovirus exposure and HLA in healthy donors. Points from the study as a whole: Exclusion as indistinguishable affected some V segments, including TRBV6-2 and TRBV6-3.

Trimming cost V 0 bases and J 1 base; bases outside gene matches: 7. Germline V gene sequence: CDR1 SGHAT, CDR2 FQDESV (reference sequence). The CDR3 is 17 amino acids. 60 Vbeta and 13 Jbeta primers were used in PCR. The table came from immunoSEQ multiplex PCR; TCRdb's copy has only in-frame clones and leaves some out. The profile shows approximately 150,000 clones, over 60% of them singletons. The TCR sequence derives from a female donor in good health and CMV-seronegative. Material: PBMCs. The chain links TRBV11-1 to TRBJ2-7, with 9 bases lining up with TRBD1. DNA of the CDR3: TGTGCCAGCAGCTTAGCTTCCCCCGGGACAGGGTCCTACGAGCAGTACTTC. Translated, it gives CASSLASPGTGSYEQYF.